This T cell receptor (beta chain) is drawn from a study of blood T cell repertoires in COVID-19. Profiled with immunoSEQ multiplex PCR; TCRdb holds only in-frame clones, not every one. The sample carries around 400,000 clones, over 75% recorded once. Membership in each cohort depended on participant-reported clinical history. The CDR3 runs to 14 residues. Between the trimmed V and J ends, which lost 4 bases and 2 bases, there was a span of 8 bases. The germline gives CDR1 SNHLY, CDR2 FYNNEI. The sample consisted of PBMCs or T cells enriched from blood (not recorded which). The V call is TRBV2, the J call TRBJ1-4; no reliable D call. This clonotype was sampled from a woman in her late teens or twenties who had been exposed to COVID-19. The CDR3 DNA sequence: TGTGCCAGCAGTGCGGAGAGGACTAATGAAAAACTGTTTTTT. Its protein product is CASSAERTNEKLFF.